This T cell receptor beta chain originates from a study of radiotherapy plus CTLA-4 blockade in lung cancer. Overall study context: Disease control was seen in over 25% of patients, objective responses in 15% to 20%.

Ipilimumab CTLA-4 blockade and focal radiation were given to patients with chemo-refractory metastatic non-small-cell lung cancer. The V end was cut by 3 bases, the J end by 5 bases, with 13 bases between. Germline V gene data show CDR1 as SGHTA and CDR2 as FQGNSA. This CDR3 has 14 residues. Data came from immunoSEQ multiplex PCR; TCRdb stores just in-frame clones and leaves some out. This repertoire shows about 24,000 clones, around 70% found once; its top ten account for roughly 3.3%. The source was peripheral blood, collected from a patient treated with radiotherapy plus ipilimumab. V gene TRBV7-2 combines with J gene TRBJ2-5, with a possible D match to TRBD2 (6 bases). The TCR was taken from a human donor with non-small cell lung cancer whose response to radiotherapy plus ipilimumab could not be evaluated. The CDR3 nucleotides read TGTGCCAGCAGCTTCAACGGGAGAGGGGAGACCCAGTACTTC. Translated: CASSFNGRGETQYF.